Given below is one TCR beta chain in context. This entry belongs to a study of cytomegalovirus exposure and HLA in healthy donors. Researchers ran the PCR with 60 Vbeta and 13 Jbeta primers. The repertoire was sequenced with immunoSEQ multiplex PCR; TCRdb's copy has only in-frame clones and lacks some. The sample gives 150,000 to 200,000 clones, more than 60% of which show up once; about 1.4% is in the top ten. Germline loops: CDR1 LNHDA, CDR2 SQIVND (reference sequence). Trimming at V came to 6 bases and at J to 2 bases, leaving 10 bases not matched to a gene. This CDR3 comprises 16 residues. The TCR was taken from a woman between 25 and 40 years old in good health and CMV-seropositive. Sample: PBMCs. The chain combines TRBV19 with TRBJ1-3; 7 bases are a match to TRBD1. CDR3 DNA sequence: TGTGCCAGTAGGGGCGGGACAGTCGCCACTGGAAACACCATATATTTT. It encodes CASRGGTVATGNTIYF.